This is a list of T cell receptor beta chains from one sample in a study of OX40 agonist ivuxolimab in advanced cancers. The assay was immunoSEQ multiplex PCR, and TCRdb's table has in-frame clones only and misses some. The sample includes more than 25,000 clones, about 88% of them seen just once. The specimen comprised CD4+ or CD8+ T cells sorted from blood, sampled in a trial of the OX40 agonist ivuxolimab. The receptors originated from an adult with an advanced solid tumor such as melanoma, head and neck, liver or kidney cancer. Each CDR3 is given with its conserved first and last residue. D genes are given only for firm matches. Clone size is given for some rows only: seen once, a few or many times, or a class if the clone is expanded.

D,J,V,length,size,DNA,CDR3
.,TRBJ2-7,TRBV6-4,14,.,TGTGCCAGCAGTGACGGGAAGCTCTCCTACGAGCAGTACTTC,CASSDGKLSYEQYF
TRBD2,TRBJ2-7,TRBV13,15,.,TGTGCCAGCAGCTCCCGGGTGGGGGGGGTCCACGAGCAGTACTTC,CASSSRVGGVHEQYF
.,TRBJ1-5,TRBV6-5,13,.,TGTGCCAGCAGTTACAGGGTAGAACAGCCCCAGCATTTT,CASSYRVEQPQHF
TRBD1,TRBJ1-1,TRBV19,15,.,TGTGCCAGTAGAAACAACAGGGGGGAATACACTGAAGCTTTCTTT,CASRNNRGEYTEAFF
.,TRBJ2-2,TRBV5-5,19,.,TGTGCCAGCAGCTTGACTACCTCGGGACACCAGACGAACACCGGGGAGCTGTTTTTT,CASSLTTSGHQTNTGELFF
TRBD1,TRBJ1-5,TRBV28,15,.,TGTGCCAGCAGTCCCACAGGGGGCGTGAATCAGCCCCAGCATTTT,CASSPTGGVNQPQHF
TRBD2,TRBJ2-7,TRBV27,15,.,TGTGCCAGCAGTTTCATAGCGGGGTACTCCTACGAGCAGTACTTC,CASSFIAGYSYEQYF
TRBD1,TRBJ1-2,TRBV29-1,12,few,TGCAGCATGACAGGGGAGGACTATGGCTACACCTTC,CSMTGEDYGYTF
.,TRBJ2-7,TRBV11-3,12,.,TGTGCCAGCAGCTTAGACGACGGGGAGCAGTACTTC,CASSLDDGEQYF
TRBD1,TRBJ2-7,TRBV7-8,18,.,TGTGCCAGCAGCTTATTTAAAAGGACGGCAGGGGGCCCCTACGAGCAGTACTTC,CASSLFKRTAGGPYEQYF
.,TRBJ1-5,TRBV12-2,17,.,TGTGCAAGTCGCTTCCCCGGTTGCGACAGGGCAAATCAGCCCCAGCATTTT,CASRFPGCDRANQPQHF
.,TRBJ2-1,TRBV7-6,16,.,TGTGCCAGCAGCTCCTCCGGGCGTGGGTCCTACAATGAGCAGTTCTTC,CASSSSGRGSYNEQFF
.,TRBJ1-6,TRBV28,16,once,TGTGCCAGCAGTCCCCGGGACGGCGTCTGGGATTCACCCCTCCACTTT,CASSPRDGVWDSPLHF
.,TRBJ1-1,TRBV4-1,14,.,TGCGCCAGCAGCCCAAGGACGGGGAACACTGAAGCTTTCTTT,CASSPRTGNTEAFF
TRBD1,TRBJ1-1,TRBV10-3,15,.,TGTGCCATCAGTGAGTCGGCGACAGGGAGTACTGAAGCTTTCTTT,CAISESATGSTEAFF
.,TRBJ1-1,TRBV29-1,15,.,TGCAGCGTTGTTCCAACCTCCTTGGCGGGTAATGAAGCTTTCTTT,CSVVPTSLAGNEAFF
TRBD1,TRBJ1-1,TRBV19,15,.,TGTGCCAGTATGGGGCAGGGGGCGTTGAACACTGAAGCTTTCTTT,CASMGQGALNTEAFF
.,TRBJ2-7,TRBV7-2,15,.,TGTGCCAGCAGCTTAGCGAGGGGGTATACCTACGAGCAGTACTTC,CASSLARGYTYEQYF
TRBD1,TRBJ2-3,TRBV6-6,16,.,TGTGCCAGCAGTTACCTCCTTGGGACAGGGGCAGATACGCAGTATTTT,CASSYLLGTGADTQYF
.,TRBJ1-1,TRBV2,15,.,TGTGCCAGCACCCCAGGGGCAGTAGGGAGCACTGAAGCTTTCTTT,CASTPGAVGSTEAFF
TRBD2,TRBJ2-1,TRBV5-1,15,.,TGCGCCAGCAGCGATGTAGCGGGGGCCACCAATGAGCAGTTCTTC,CASSDVAGATNEQFF
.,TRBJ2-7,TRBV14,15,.,TGTGCCAGCAGCCAAGATTGGGCCAGGGTCTACGAGCAGTACTTC,CASSQDWARVYEQYF
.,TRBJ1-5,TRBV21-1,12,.,TGTGCCAGCAGCCCTTTCCATCAGCCCCAGCATTTT,CASSPFHQPQHF
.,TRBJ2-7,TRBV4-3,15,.,TGCGCCAGCAGCCCAGGCGGCAAGCCTGCCTACGAGCAGTACTTC,CASSPGGKPAYEQYF
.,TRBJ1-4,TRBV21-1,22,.,TGTGCCAGCAGCAAAGAGGTTTATAGGGGACAGGGGGCCCCCGCAACTAATGAAAAACTGTTTTTT,CASSKEVYRGQGAPATNEKLFF
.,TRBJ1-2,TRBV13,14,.,TGTGCCAGCAGAGCGACAGACTGGAACTATGGCTACACCTTC,CASRATDWNYGYTF
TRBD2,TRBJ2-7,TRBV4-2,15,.,TGTGCCAGCAGCCAATCCCTGGGGGGGTACGACGAGCAGTACTTC,CASSQSLGGYDEQYF
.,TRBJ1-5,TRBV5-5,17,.,TGTGCCAGCAGCGGGAGCCTGACAGTGAATAGCAATCAGCCCCAGCATTTT,CASSGSLTVNSNQPQHF
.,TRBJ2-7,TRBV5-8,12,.,TGTGCCAGCAGCTTGGCAGGGAACGAGCAGTACTTC,CASSLAGNEQYF
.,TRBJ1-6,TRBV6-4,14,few,TGTGCCAGCAGTGAGGAACCCCATTCTAGACCCCTCCACTTT,CASSEEPHSRPLHF
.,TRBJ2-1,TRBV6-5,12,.,TGTGCCAGCACCCAGGGGGGCAATGAGCAGTTCTTC,CASTQGGNEQFF
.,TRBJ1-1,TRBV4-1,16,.,TGCGCCAGCAGCCGCAGTTACCGGGAGATGAACACTGAAGCTTTCTTT,CASSRSYREMNTEAFF
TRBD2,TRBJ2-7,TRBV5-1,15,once,TGCGCCAGCAGCGCCGGGACTAGCGGAGTCTACGAGCAGTACTTC,CASSAGTSGVYEQYF
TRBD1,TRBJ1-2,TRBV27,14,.,TGTGCCAGCAAACAGGGGTTCCGCTACTATGGCTACACCTTC,CASKQGFRYYGYTF
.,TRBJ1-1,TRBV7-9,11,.,TGTGCCAGCAGAAAAGGGCAGTCGGCTTTCTTT,CASRKGQSAFF
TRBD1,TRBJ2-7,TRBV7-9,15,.,TGTGCCAGCAGCCTAGAGACAGGGGCGATGTACGAGCAGTACTTC,CASSLETGAMYEQYF
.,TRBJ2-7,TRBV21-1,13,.,TGTGCCAGTACCTTAGCGGGTTCCTACGAGCAGTACTTC,CASTLAGSYEQYF
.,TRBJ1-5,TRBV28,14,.,TGTACCAGCAGTTTATTGGACAGCAATCAGCCCCAGCATTTT,CTSSLLDSNQPQHF
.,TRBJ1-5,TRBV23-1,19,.,TGCGCCAGCAGTCCTCGGACATGGAGATATAGATCTAGCAATCAGCCCCAGCATTTT,CASSPRTWRYRSSNQPQHF
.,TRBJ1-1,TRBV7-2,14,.,TGTGCCAGCAGCCCTCTCGGTATGAACACTGAAGCTTTCTTT,CASSPLGMNTEAFF
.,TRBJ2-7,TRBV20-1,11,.,TGCAGTGCGCCTTGGGGAGCCGAGCAGTACTTC,CSAPWGAEQYF
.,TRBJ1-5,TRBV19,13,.,TGTGCCAGTAGTCCTTGGGGGCATCAGCCCCAGCATTTT,CASSPWGHQPQHF
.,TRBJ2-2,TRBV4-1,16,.,TGCGCCAGCAGCCAAGATGTGGGCCCGGGCACCGGGGAGCTGTTTTTT,CASSQDVGPGTGELFF
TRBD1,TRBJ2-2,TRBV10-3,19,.,TGTGCCATCAGCGCCTCCGGGACAGGCACAAATTTATACACCGGGGAGCTGTTTTTT,CAISASGTGTNLYTGELFF
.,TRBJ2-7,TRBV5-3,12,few,TGTGCCAGCAGCACCGTATCCTACGAGCAGTACTTC,CASSTVSYEQYF